A single sample is the source of the 21 T cell receptor beta chains below, sequenced in a study of blood T cell repertoires in COVID-19. Assay: immunoSEQ multiplex PCR; the TCRdb copy retains only in-frame clones and omits some. The table shows about 200,000 clones, with around 80% occurring only once. The sample comprised peripheral blood. These receptors were collected from a human donor in a cohort sampled during active COVID-19.

CDR3 sequence (DNA): TGTGCCAGTAGTCGGCAGGGGAACGTCTACGAGCAGTACTTC. It is translated as CASSRQGNVYEQYF. The V and J genes are TRBV19 and TRBJ2-7, with a weak D call TRBD1 (6 bases). This CDR3 contains 14 residues. Germline V gene data show CDR1 as LNHDA and CDR2 as SQIVND (reference sequence). V gave up 5 bases and J gave up 3 bases, with 14 bases separating them.

The CDR3 reads CASSPPLPRGYEQYF. In DNA form, the CDR3 reads TGTGCCAGCAGCCCGCCTTTACCGCGGGGCTACGAGCAGTACTTC. This chain links TRBV28 with TRBJ2-7, with D maybe TRBD2 (6 bases). The V and J ends lost 6 bases and 3 bases respectively, with 18 bases between them. This CDR3 comprises 15 residues. Germline loops: CDR1 MDHEN, CDR2 SYDVKM.

V gene TRBV15 combines with J gene TRBJ2-1, with 15 bases identical to TRBD2. This CDR3 has 16 residues. The junction had 3 bases not matched to a gene; V was cut back by 3 bases and J by 6 bases. Germline CDR1 is LNHNV and CDR2 is YYDKDF (reference sequence). CDR3 nucleotide sequence: TGTGCCACCAGCAGCCCGGGACTAGCGGGAGGCAATGAGCAGTTCTTC. This encodes CATSSPGLAGGNEQFF.

The V and J genes are TRBV15 and TRBJ2-1, with 7 bases lining up with TRBD1. Germline lookup yields CDR1 LNHNV and CDR2 YYDKDF (reference sequence). The CDR3 length is 18 residues. V dropped 3 bases and J dropped 0; count of bases not matched to a gene: 11. The CDR3 reads CATSRPYLDRVSYNEQFF. The CDR3 nucleotides read TGTGCCACCAGCAGGCCCTATCTCGACAGGGTCTCCTACAATGAGCAGTTCTTC.

This chain links TRBV13 with TRBJ2-7, with TRBD1 as a possible D gene (6 bases). This CDR3 is built from 15 residues. The V gene lost 0 bases and the J gene lost 2 bases, with 11 bases spanning the gap. Germline CDR1 PRHDT, CDR2 FYEKMQ (reference sequence). In nucleotides, the CDR3 is TGTGCCAGCAGCTTAGGGGGGACACCAACCTACGAGCAGTACTTC. Translated, it gives CASSLGGTPTYEQYF.

The table lists this clone with a few counts. The chain carries TRBV5-6 and TRBJ2-7; TRBD2 matches at 12 bases. The germline V gene has CDR1 SGHDT and CDR2 YYEEEE. Unmatched junction bases numbered 5, after V lost 4 bases and J lost 3 bases. The CDR3 sequence is 15 residues long. CDR3 in amino acids: CASSGLAGTSYEQYF. In DNA form, the CDR3 reads TGTGCCAGCAGCGGACTAGCGGGGACCAGCTACGAGCAGTACTTC.

V usage is TRBV6-4 and J usage is TRBJ2-1; D call uncertain. V dropped 4 bases and J dropped 4 bases, with 8 bases sitting between them. CDR1 MRHNA and CDR2 SNTAGT come from the germline V gene. The CDR3 covers 13 residues. The CDR3 is CASSGNMYNEQFF. In nucleotides, the CDR3 is TGTGCCAGCAGTGGAAACATGTACAATGAGCAGTTCTTC.

The CDR3 bases are TGCGCCAGCAGCTCTGGGAGGGGGGGCTCCCGCTCTGGAAACACCATATATTTT. Protein: CASSSGRGGSRSGNTIYF. The chain uses TRBV5-1 and TRBJ1-3, with D perhaps matching TRBD1 (6 bases). V lost 3 bases and J lost 0, with 19 bases in between. CDR3 length equals 18 residues. Germline lookup yields CDR1 SGHRS and CDR2 YFSETQ.

This rearrangement joins TRBV6-5 to TRBJ2-1, with 12 bases identical to TRBD2. V trimming: 6 bases; J trimming: 4 bases; junction bases outside the gene matches: 4. CDR3 length equals 15 residues. Germline CDR1 and CDR2: MNHEY and SVGAGI. CDR3 DNA: TGTGCCAGCAGGACTAGCGGGGGTCTATACAATGAGCAGTTCTTC. Translating it yields CASRTSGGLYNEQFF.

V and J are TRBV15 and TRBJ2-2; TRBD1 matches at 9 bases. This CDR3 spans 15 amino acids. Germline-derived CDR1 and CDR2 are LNHNV and YYDKDF (reference sequence). J was trimmed by 2 bases and V by 5 bases; bases with no gene match: 3. The CDR3 loop reads CATSRTGGNTGELFF. The CDR3 DNA follows: TGTGCCACCAGCCGCACAGGGGGCAACACCGGGGAGCTGTTTTTT.

The chain uses TRBV5-1 and TRBJ2-1; 7 bases fit TRBD2. With 4 bases clipped from V and 3 bases from J, the junction kept 10 bases outside the gene matches. The CDR3 spans 16 residues. Germline CDR1 SGHRS, CDR2 YFSETQ. CDR3 sequence (DNA): TGCGCCAGCAGCCTGCCCTCACCTAGCGGCTACAATGAGCAGTTCTTC. It translates to CASSLPSPSGYNEQFF.

The gene calls are TRBV6-6 and TRBJ1-5; D is unresolved. V was trimmed by 6 bases and J by 9 bases, leaving 15 bases between them. The CDR3 loop spans 13 amino acids. Germline CDR1 and CDR2: MNHNY and SVGAGI (reference sequence). DNA of the CDR3: TGTGCCAGCAGGACTCCCACAAACACGCCCCAGCATTTT. This translates into CASRTPTNTPQHF.

The genes are TRBV12-5 and TRBJ2-1; 7 positions match TRBD2. Germline trimming cut 2 bases from V and 4 bases from J; bases unmatched to any gene: 17. The CDR3 contains 19 residues. CDR1 and CDR2 (germline): LGHNT, FRNRAP. DNA for the CDR3: TGTGCTAGTGGTTTGCCCCGGTACCAGGCGGGGGTGATATACAATGAGCAGTTCTTC. It yields the protein CASGLPRYQAGVIYNEQFF.

The V gene is TRBV2, the J gene TRBJ1-6, with TRBD1 as a possible D gene (5 bases). Trimming stripped 1 base from V and 7 bases from J, with 8 bases between. Germline V gene sequence: CDR1 SNHLY, CDR2 FYNNEI. The CDR3 is 14 amino acids. The CDR3 loop is CASSEVGGNSPLHF. The CDR3 coding sequence is TGTGCCAGCAGTGAAGTCGGGGGAAATTCACCCCTCCACTTT.

V gene TRBV15 combines with J gene TRBJ2-4, with D possibly TRBD1 on 6 matching bases. V dropped 0 bases and J dropped 0 bases, with 6 bases sitting between them. Germline values: CDR1 LNHNV, CDR2 YYDKDF (reference sequence). The length of the CDR3 is 15 residues. The CDR3: CATSRDRGAKNIQYF. The CDR3 nucleotides are TGTGCCACCAGCAGAGACAGGGGAGCCAAAAACATTCAGTACTTC.

The chain couples TRBV3-1 (or the pseudogene TRBV3-2) to TRBJ2-7; a weak D match, TRBD2 (6 bases). Germline values: CDR1 LGHDT, CDR2 YNNKEL (reference sequence). This CDR3 region has 15 residues. V lost 2 bases and J 1 base, leaving 12 bases between the germline ends. CDR3 protein: CASSQIRGTSYEQYF. The CDR3 region has the DNA TGTGCCAGCAGCCAAATCCGGGGGACGTCCTACGAGCAGTACTTC.

The rearrangement links TRBV28 to TRBJ2-5; 12 bases are a match to TRBD2. The germline gives CDR1 MDHEN, CDR2 SYDVKM. V trimming: 5 bases; J trimming: 5 bases; junction bases outside the gene matches: 6. The CDR3 consists of 15 residues. The CDR3 region is CASSRSSGRGETQYF. CDR3 nucleotide sequence: TGTGCCAGCAGTAGGTCTAGCGGGAGGGGGGAGACCCAGTACTTC.

The chain has TRBV10-3 and TRBJ2-1; TRBD2 matches at 10 bases. V lost 2 bases to trimming and J lost 4 bases; unmatched junction nucleotides: 2. The CDR3 extends over 15 amino acids. Germline-derived CDR1 and CDR2 are ENHRY and SYGVKD. CDR3 region: CAISERTSGYNEQFF. The DNA of the CDR3 is TGTGCCATCAGTGAGCGGACTAGCGGTTACAATGAGCAGTTCTTC.

V usage is TRBV27 and J usage is TRBJ2-7; D is possibly TRBD2 (5 bases). The CDR3 consists of 14 residues. V dropped 6 bases and J dropped 2 bases, with 14 bases sitting between them. CDR1 and CDR2 from the germline V gene are MNHEY and SMNVEV (reference sequence). The CDR3 here is CASRREGATYEQYF. Here the CDR3 DNA reads TGTGCCAGCAGGAGAGAGGGTGCTACCTACGAGCAGTACTTC.

The gene calls are TRBV5-6 and TRBJ1-3; D is unclear. In germline, CDR1 is SGHDT, CDR2 YYEEEE. V was pared by 0 bases and J by 2 bases, with 9 bases between. The CDR3 runs to 15 residues. DNA of the CDR3: TGTGCCAGCAGCTTGGGAGTTACGCCTGGAAACACCATATATTTT. As protein: CASSLGVTPGNTIYF.

The J gene is TRBJ2-2, the V gene TRBV6-5, with 7 bases fitting TRBD2. The CDR3 contains 15 residues. Germline CDR1 MNHEY, CDR2 SVGAGI. V gave up 5 bases and J gave up 6 bases; unmatched junction bases: 9. CDR3 residues: CASSHNSGSAGELFF. CDR3 DNA: TGTGCCAGCAGTCACAATAGCGGGTCCGCCGGGGAGCTGTTTTTT.